Described below is a single TCR beta chain sequence and its context. Its antigen is unidentified. The data were taken from a study of CD8+ T cells in alopecia areata. About the study: Tofacitinib treatment spanned 6 to 18 months, with 6 months off drug afterward. Notes on the study in general: Tissue-resident alphabeta T cells belonging to normal skin likewise get sequenced within scalp specimens.

Lesional scalp punch biopsies and peripheral blood were collected from alopecia areata patients. PBMC-derived CD4+ and CD8+ T cells were sorted. V dropped 0 bases and J dropped 2 bases, with 17 bases sitting between them. The CDR3 is 17 residues long. In germline, CDR1 is GTSNPN, CDR2 SVGIG (reference sequence). It was cDNA, reverse transcribed from extracted RNA, that served as the sequencing template. Some clones are missing from TCRdb's copy, which holds only in-frame ones; the method was immunoSEQ multiplex PCR. This table has 80,000 to 100,000 clones, less than 50% appearing once. The source of this sequence is a human donor with alopecia areata. The specimen sequenced was CD4+ T cells sorted from blood. The chain carries TRBV30 and TRBJ2-1, with D possibly TRBD2 on 7 matching bases. The CDR3 loop reads CAWSVFVRRGPYNEQFF. CDR3 DNA: TGTGCCTGGAGTGTATTTGTTCGGCGGGGGCCCTACAATGAGCAGTTCTTC.